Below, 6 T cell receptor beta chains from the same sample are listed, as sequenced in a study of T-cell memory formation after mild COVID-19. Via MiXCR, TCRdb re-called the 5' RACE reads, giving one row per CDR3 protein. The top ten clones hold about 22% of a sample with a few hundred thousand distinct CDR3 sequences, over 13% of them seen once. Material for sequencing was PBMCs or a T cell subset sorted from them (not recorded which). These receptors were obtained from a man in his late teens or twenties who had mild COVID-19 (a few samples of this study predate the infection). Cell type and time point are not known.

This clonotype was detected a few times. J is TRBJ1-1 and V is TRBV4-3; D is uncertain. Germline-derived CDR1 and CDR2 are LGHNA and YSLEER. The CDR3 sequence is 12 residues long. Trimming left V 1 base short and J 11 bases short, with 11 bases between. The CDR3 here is CASSQGTHTAFF. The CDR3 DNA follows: TGCGCCAGCAGCCAAGGTACCCATACGGCTTTCTTT.

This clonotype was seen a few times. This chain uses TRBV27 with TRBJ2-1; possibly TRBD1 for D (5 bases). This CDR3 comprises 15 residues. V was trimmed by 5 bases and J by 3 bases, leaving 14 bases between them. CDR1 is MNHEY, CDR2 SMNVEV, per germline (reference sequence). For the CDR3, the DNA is TGTGCCAGCAGTAGGGGAACCCGCTACTACAATGAGCAGTTCTTC. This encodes CASSRGTRYYNEQFF.

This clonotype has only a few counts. The CDR3 loop is CASSFLGASDSYEQYV. CDR3 nucleotide sequence: TGTGCCAGCAGCTTTTTAGGGGCGTCGGACTCCTACGAGCAGTACGTC. The chain carries TRBV11-1 and TRBJ2-7; D might be TRBD1 (5 bases). Germline loops: CDR1 SGHAT, CDR2 FQDESV (reference sequence). The germline V and J ends were trimmed by 3 bases and 0 bases, with 15 bases remaining between them. The CDR3 is made up of 16 amino acids.

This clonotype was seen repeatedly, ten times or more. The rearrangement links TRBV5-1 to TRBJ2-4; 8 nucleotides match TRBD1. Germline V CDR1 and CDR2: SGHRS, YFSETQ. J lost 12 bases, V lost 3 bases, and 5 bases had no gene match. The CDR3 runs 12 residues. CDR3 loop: CASSYDRGDQYF. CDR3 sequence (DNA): TGCGCCAGCAGCTACGACAGGGGCGATCAGTACTTC.

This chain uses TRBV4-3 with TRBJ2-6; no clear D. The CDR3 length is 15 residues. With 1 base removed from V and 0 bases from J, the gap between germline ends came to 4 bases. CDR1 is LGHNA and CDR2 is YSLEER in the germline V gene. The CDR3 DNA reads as TGCGCCAGCAGCCAAGTGGCCTCTGGGGCCAACGTCCTGACTTTC. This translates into CASSQVASGANVLTF.

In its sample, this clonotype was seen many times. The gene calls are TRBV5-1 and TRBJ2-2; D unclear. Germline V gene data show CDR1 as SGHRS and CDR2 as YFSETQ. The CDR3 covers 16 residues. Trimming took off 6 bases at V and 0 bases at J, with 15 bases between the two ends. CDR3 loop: CASKSDPATNTGELFF. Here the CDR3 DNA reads TGCGCCAGCAAGTCTGACCCAGCGACGAACACCGGGGAGCTGTTTTTT.